Following are 11 T cell receptor beta chains from one sample sequenced in a study of shared clonotypes between healthy human individuals. Repertoires were generated with immunoSEQ multiplex PCR, while TCRdb's copy carries only in-frame clones and drops some. The sample contains hundreds of thousands of clones, about 96% of which appear only once. The source material was naive CD4+ T cells sorted from blood. The sample's subset: CD45RA+ positively selected. These receptors all come from a woman aged 25 to 45 in good health.

The V gene is TRBV7-2, the J gene TRBJ2-5; 12 bases are shared with TRBD2. The CDR3 loop spans 19 amino acids. V trimming: 5 bases; J trimming: 3 bases; junction bases outside the gene matches: 16. CDR1 SGHTA and CDR2 FQGNSA come from the germline V gene. The CDR3 DNA reads as TGTGCCAGCAGCCGTTCCGGGACTAGCGGGCCTGCTCTAAAAGAGACCCAGTACTTC. This encodes CASSRSGTSGPALKETQYF.

The rearrangement uses TRBV18 and TRBJ1-3; a possible D gene is TRBD1 (5 bases). Trimming left V 5 bases short and J 0 bases short, with 8 bases between. This CDR3 region has 14 residues. CDR1 and CDR2 from the germline V gene are KGHSH and LQKENI. CDR3 coding DNA: TGTGCCAGCTCAGGGACTGACTCTGGAAACACCATATATTTT. It codes for CASSGTDSGNTIYF. Full variable domain (outside the CDR3, taken from reference TRBV18 and TRBJ1-3): NAGVMQNPRHLVRRRGQEARLRCSPMKGHSHVYWYRQLPEEGLKFMVYLQKENIIDESGMPKERFSAEFPKEGPSILRIQQVVRGDSAAYFCASSGTDSGNTIYFGEGSWLTVV.

The chain carries TRBV7-9 and TRBJ2-5; TRBD2 agrees at 7 bases. This CDR3 is 12 amino acids long. The junction had 4 bases not matched to a gene; V was cut back by 5 bases and J by 7 bases. Germline values: CDR1 SEHNR, CDR2 FQNEAQ (reference sequence). The CDR3 reads CASSGTTGTQYF. The CDR3 coding sequence is TGTGCCAGCAGCGGGACTACGGGGACCCAGTACTTC.

V is TRBV15 and J is TRBJ2-7, with TRBD2 identical over 11 bases. The germline V gene has CDR1 LNHNV and CDR2 YYDKDF (reference sequence). V shed 0 bases and J 4 bases; nucleotides not matched to a gene: 5. This CDR3 has 16 residues. CDR3 DNA: TGTGCCACCAGCAGAGAAGGTAGCGGGAGGGCTTACGAGCAGTACTTC. This sequence encodes CATSREGSGRAYEQYF.

V and J are TRBV6-1 and TRBJ1-1, with D maybe TRBD1 (6 bases). Deletions cut 6 bases from V and 4 bases from J, with 15 bases between. In germline, CDR1 is MNHNS, CDR2 SASEGT. The CDR3 contains 14 residues. In nucleotides, the CDR3 is TGTGCCAGCAGGGGGACACTTCCCATCACTGAAGCTTTCTTT. Protein sequence: CASRGTLPITEAFF.

The chain links TRBV5-4 to TRBJ2-3; tentatively, D is TRBD2 (5 bases). The CDR3 extends over 16 amino acids. V lost 2 bases, J lost 5 bases, and 18 bases lay in between. Germline V gene sequence: CDR1 SGHNT, CDR2 YYREEE (reference sequence). The CDR3 DNA reads as TGTGCCAGCAGCTTCCATGCGACTTTCGAGGGAGATACGCAGTATTTT. Protein: CASSFHATFEGDTQYF.

The chain has TRBV18 and TRBJ2-7, with a weak D call TRBD1 (5 bases). The CDR3 totals 14 residues. The V gene's germline CDR1 is KGHSH and CDR2 LQKENI. With 3 bases removed from V and 3 bases from J, the gap between germline ends came to 12 bases. CDR3 amino acids: CASSPRGHHYEQYF. The CDR3 nucleotides read TGTGCCAGCTCACCCAGAGGACACCACTACGAGCAGTACTTC.

The chain combines TRBV4-2 with TRBJ2-1; D possibly corresponds to TRBD2 (6 bases). The V gene's germline CDR1 is LGHNA and CDR2 YNFKEQ. V lost 3 bases, J lost 0 bases, and 12 bases lay in between. The CDR3 extends over 16 amino acids. CDR3 sequence reads: CASSHYSGNSYNEQFF. In DNA, the CDR3 is TGTGCCAGCAGCCACTATAGCGGAAACTCCTACAATGAGCAGTTCTTC.

This clone has only one observation. The V and J genes are TRBV7-9 and TRBJ1-1, with 10 bases lining up with TRBD1. This CDR3 contains 17 residues. The V and J ends lost 4 bases and 0 bases, in that order; junction bases with no gene match: 8. Germline CDR1 and CDR2: SEHNR and FQNEAQ (reference sequence). The CDR3 DNA reads as TGTGCCAGCAGCTCGGACAGGGGGATTGTGGTGAACACTGAAGCTTTCTTT. Protein sequence: CASSSDRGIVVNTEAFF.

The chain links TRBV5-6 to TRBJ1-5; D is ambiguous. V lost 2 bases and J lost 9, with 9 bases in between. The CDR3 loop spans 12 amino acids. Germline V gene data show CDR1 as SGHDT and CDR2 as YYEEEE. The CDR3 nucleotides are TGTGCCAGCAGCTTAAAAGAGGGGCCCCAGCATTTT. Translating it yields CASSLKEGPQHF.

The chain couples TRBV5-4 to TRBJ2-5, with TRBD1 as a possible D gene (6 bases). V lost 0 bases to trimming and J lost 7 bases, with 10 bases between them. The CDR3 has 13 residues. Germline V gives CDR1 SGHNT, CDR2 YYREEE (reference sequence). The chain's CDR3 is CASSLGQEATQYF. The CDR3, as DNA: TGTGCCAGCAGCTTGGGACAGGAGGCGACCCAGTACTTC.